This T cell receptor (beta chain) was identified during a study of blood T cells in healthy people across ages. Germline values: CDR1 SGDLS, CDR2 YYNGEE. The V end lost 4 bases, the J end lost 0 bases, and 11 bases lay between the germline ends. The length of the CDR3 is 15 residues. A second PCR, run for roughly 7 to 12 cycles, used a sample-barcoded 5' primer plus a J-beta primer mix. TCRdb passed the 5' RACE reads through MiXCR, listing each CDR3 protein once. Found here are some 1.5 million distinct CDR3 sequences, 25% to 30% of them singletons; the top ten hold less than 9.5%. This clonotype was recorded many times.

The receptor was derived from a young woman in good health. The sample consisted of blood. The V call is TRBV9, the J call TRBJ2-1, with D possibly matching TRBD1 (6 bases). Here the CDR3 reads CASSPQGNSYNEQFF. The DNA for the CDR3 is TGTGCCAGCAGCCCGCAGGGGAACTCCTACAATGAGCAGTTCTTC.